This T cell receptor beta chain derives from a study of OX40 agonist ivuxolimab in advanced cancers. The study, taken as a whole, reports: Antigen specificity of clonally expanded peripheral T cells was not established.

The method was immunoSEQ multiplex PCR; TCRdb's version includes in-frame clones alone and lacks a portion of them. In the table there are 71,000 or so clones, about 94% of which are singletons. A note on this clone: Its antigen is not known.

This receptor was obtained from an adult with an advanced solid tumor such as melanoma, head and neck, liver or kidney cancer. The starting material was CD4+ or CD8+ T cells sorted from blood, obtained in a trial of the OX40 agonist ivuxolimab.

CDR3 in DNA: TGCAGTGCTCGCCCCCTTCCTCTCACCTTC. It encodes CSARPLPLTF. This chain uses TRBV20-1 with TRBJ1-2; D uncertain. The germline gives CDR1 DFQATT, CDR2 SNEGSKA (reference sequence). This CDR3 is 10 amino acids long. With 5 bases removed from V and 13 bases from J, the gap between germline ends came to 14 bases.